This T cell receptor beta chain was recovered during a study of blood T cell repertoires in COVID-19. Produced via immunoSEQ multiplex PCR; TCRdb's table is partial and in-frame only. This sample has about 250,000 clones; about 91% occur once, and the top ten carry 6.3%. The sequenced material came from peripheral blood. The source of this sequence is a young woman with COVID-19, enrolled during active disease.

The CDR3 loop reads CASSFVRSPTDTQYF. CDR3 sequence (DNA): TGTGCCAGCAGCTTCGTGAGGAGTCCCACAGATACGCAGTATTTT. The genes are TRBV11-2 and TRBJ2-3, with D hard to call. V was trimmed by 3 bases and J by 2 bases, leaving 12 bases between them. The CDR3 consists of 15 residues. Germline V lookup: CDR1 SGHAT, CDR2 FQNNGV. Combining the CDR3 with reference TRBV11-2 and TRBJ2-3 gives the whole variable domain EAGVAQSPRYKIIEKRQSVAFWCNPISGHATLYWYQQILGQGPKLLIQFQNNGVVDDSQLPKDRFSAERLKGVDSTLKIQPAKLEDSAVYLCASSFVRSPTDTQYFGPGTRLTVL.